The 21 T cell receptor beta chains listed next were all sequenced from one sample in a study of T cell responses to AZD1222 COVID-19 vaccine. Produced via immunoSEQ multiplex PCR; TCRdb's table is partial and in-frame only. The repertoire holds roughly 120,000 clones, with roughly 85% as singletons. The sample in question was peripheral blood, obtained on day 0 of AZD1222 vaccination. These receptors were taken from an adult in good health.

In this sample, this clone turned up once. V and J are TRBV6-1 and TRBJ1-2; D possibly corresponds to TRBD1 (5 bases). Germline-derived CDR1 and CDR2 are MNHNS and SASEGT. V shed 0 bases and J shed 1 base, with 15 bases lying between them. The length of the CDR3 is 17 residues. The CDR3, as DNA: TGTGCCAGCAGTGAAGCGTACCAAACGACAGTTAACTATGGCTACACCTTC. This encodes CASSEAYQTTVNYGYTF.

Only one count was recorded for this clone. V is TRBV14 and J is TRBJ2-7; D possibly corresponds to TRBD2 (7 bases). The length of the CDR3 is 17 residues. The germline V and J ends were trimmed by 5 bases and 4 bases, with 24 bases remaining between them. Germline values: CDR1 SGHDN, CDR2 FVKESK. Here the CDR3 DNA reads TGTGCCAGCAGCACCCGAGGGGGGGATCCCTCCAGATACGAGCAGTACTTC. Translated: CASSTRGGDPSRYEQYF.

The chain uses TRBV9 and TRBJ1-3; tentative D call: TRBD1 (6 bases). The CDR3 loop spans 15 amino acids. Germline V gene lookup returns CDR1 SGDLS and CDR2 YYNGEE. V was pared by 3 bases and J by 0 bases, with 10 bases between. CDR3 nucleotide sequence: TGTGCCAGCAGCGGAGACAGGACCTCTGGAAACACCATATATTTT. It specifies CASSGDRTSGNTIYF.

The J gene is TRBJ1-2, the V gene TRBV24-1, with D possibly TRBD1 on 6 matching bases. The germline V and J ends were trimmed by 2 bases and 6 bases, with 15 bases remaining between them. The CDR3 is 15 amino acids. Germline CDR1 KGHDR, CDR2 SFDVKD. CDR3 DNA: TGTGCCACCAGTGATTCAACCGGGACAAGGAATGGCTACACCTTC. Its translation: CATSDSTGTRNGYTF.

V gene TRBV9 combines with J gene TRBJ1-2, with a tentative D call TRBD1 (6 bases). CDR1 and CDR2 from the germline V gene are SGDLS and YYNGEE. Between the trimmed V and J ends, which lost 0 bases and 3 bases, there was a span of 9 bases. CDR3 length equals 14 residues. CDR3 DNA sequence: TGTGCCAGCAGCGTAGACGGACAGTACTATGGCTACACCTTC. Translation gives CASSVDGQYYGYTF.

V is TRBV2 and J is TRBJ2-5, with D tentatively TRBD2 (5 bases). This CDR3 comprises 14 residues. Trimming left V 5 bases short and J 2 bases short, with 12 bases between. Germline assignment: CDR1 SNHLY and CDR2 FYNNEI. CDR3 sequence reads: CASSQDSGQETQYF. The DNA of the CDR3 is TGTGCCAGCAGTCAAGATTCGGGGCAAGAGACCCAGTACTTC.

The rearrangement joins TRBV24-1 to TRBJ2-1; no definite D call. This CDR3 spans 14 amino acids. V was pared by 4 bases and J by 6 bases, with 12 bases between. From germline, CDR1 is KGHDR and CDR2 SFDVKD. This CDR3 reads CATSESPARNEQFF. CDR3 nucleotides: TGTGCCACCAGTGAGTCCCCAGCCCGCAATGAGCAGTTCTTC.

This clone was seen a few times. The chain links TRBV7-3 to TRBJ2-2, with TRBD1 identical over 7 bases. V lost 7 bases and J lost 5; bases outside the gene matches: 7. Germline assignment: CDR1 SGHTA and CDR2 FQGTGA. CDR3 size: 14 residues. CDR3 protein: CASNEEGATGELFF. The CDR3 bases are TGTGCCAGCAATGAAGAGGGGGCAACCGGGGAGCTGTTTTTT.

The CDR3, as DNA: TGTGCCAGCAGTTCCGGGGGCAGGACTGAAGCTTTCTTT. Protein sequence: CASSSGGRTEAFF. The chain combines TRBV12-3 or TRBV12-4 with TRBJ1-1; tentative D call: TRBD1 (6 bases). The CDR3 contains 13 residues. The V end was cut by 4 bases, the J end by 5 bases, with 11 bases between.

The chain is built from TRBV7-2 and TRBJ2-1, with D possibly called TRBD1 or TRBD2 (5 bases each). V was cut by 3 bases and J by 0 bases, with 12 bases left in between. This CDR3 has 16 amino acids. CDR1 and CDR2 (germline): SGHTA, FQGNSA. The CDR3 coding sequence is TGTGCCAGCAGCTTTCGGGGACGGGTCTCCTACAATGAGCAGTTCTTC. Its protein is CASSFRGRVSYNEQFF.

In its sample, this clone was seen once. The chain links TRBV29-1 to TRBJ1-2; D call uncertain. CDR3 length: 13 amino acids. V lost 6 bases to trimming and J lost 8 bases, with 19 bases between them. In germline, CDR1 is SQVTM, CDR2 ANQGSEA. The CDR3 nucleotides read TGCAGCGTAGAGGGTAGCGAGCTTTGGGGCTACACCTTC. This sequence encodes CSVEGSELWGYTF.

V gene TRBV28 combines with J gene TRBJ2-1; 10 bases map to TRBD2. The ends lost 8 bases at V and 9 bases at J; junction bases unmatched: 16. Germline V CDR1 and CDR2: MDHEN, SYDVKM. The CDR3 is 16 amino acids. The CDR3 protein is CASVSGGAGVSREQFF. CDR3 in DNA: TGTGCCAGCGTGAGCGGGGGGGCAGGGGTCTCCCGTGAGCAGTTCTTC.

The chain uses TRBV3-1 (or the pseudogene TRBV3-2) and TRBJ2-1, with D hard to call. This CDR3 has 11 amino acids. The germline V gene encodes CDR1 LGHDT and CDR2 YNNKEL (reference sequence). V lost 1 base and J 6 bases, leaving 1 base between the germline ends. The DNA of the CDR3 is TGTGCCAGCAGCCAAGCCAATGAGCAGTTCTTC. Translating it yields CASSQANEQFF.

This clone was counted only a few times. The V call is TRBV7-9, the J call TRBJ2-1; 9 nucleotides agree with TRBD2. Germline loops: CDR1 SEHNR, CDR2 FQNEAQ (reference sequence). V lost 8 bases to trimming and J lost 1 base; unmatched junction nucleotides: 3. This CDR3 spans 14 amino acids. CDR3 sequence reads: CASGTSLSYNEQFF. DNA of the CDR3: TGTGCCAGCGGGACTAGCCTGTCCTACAATGAGCAGTTCTTC.

The rearrangement uses TRBV5-1 and TRBJ2-1; D is possibly TRBD2 (6 bases). V was pared by 4 bases and J by 5 bases, with 10 bases between. This CDR3 spans 13 amino acids. CDR1 is SGHRS and CDR2 is YFSETQ in the germline V gene. In nucleotides, the CDR3 is TGCGCCAGCAGCAGGGAGGTCCACAATGAGCAGTTCTTC. This translates into CASSREVHNEQFF.

This clone was detected only once. This sequence joins TRBV11-3 and TRBJ2-1; 7 nucleotides agree with TRBD1. In germline, CDR1 is SGHNT, CDR2 YENEEA. The CDR3 spans 14 residues. V was pared by 8 bases and J by 8 bases, with 12 bases of the junction left unmatched. CDR3 protein: CASSRQGISDEQFF. The DNA of the CDR3 is TGTGCCAGCTCCAGACAGGGTATATCGGATGAGCAGTTCTTC.

The chain links TRBV7-8 to TRBJ1-3, with 10 nucleotides matching TRBD1. This CDR3 spans 16 amino acids. Germline assignment: CDR1 SGHVS and CDR2 FQNEAQ. The J segment lost 3 bases and the V segment lost 5 bases, leaving 7 bases of the junction unmatched. For the CDR3, the DNA is TGTGCCAGCAGCCCCTCGACAGGGGGCTTTGGAAACACCATATATTTT. Its protein product is CASSPSTGGFGNTIYF.

The chain employs TRBV4-1 and TRBJ2-7; 9 bases line up with TRBD2. The J segment lost 6 bases and the V segment lost 0 bases, leaving 12 bases of the junction unmatched. This CDR3 region has 17 residues. Germline lookup yields CDR1 MGHRA and CDR2 YSYEKL. The CDR3 loop is CASSQDRYQRGVVEQYF. The CDR3 DNA sequence: TGCGCCAGCAGCCAAGATCGGTACCAGCGGGGGGTGGTCGAGCAGTACTTC.

The J gene is TRBJ1-2, the V gene TRBV5-3; no clear D. TRBV5-3 is an ORF for which the function is uncertain. The CDR3 runs 12 residues. Trimming took off 8 bases at V and 1 base at J, with 9 bases between the two ends. The CDR3 DNA follows: TGTGCCAGGGACGGTCTTAACTATGGCTACACCTTC. Its translation: CARDGLNYGYTF.

This rearrangement joins TRBV7-6 to TRBJ2-2; D is undetermined. This CDR3 region has 18 residues. CDR1 SGHVS and CDR2 FNYEAQ come from the germline V gene. V was cut by 1 base and J by 0 bases, with 15 bases left in between. CDR3 nucleotides: TGTGCCAGCAGCTTAGACCTTTCTGGGCCGGCGAACACCGGGGAGCTGTTTTTT. It yields the protein CASSLDLSGPANTGELFF.

The V and J genes are TRBV7-9 and TRBJ1-1, with 7 positions matching TRBD1. Germline trimming cut 5 bases from V and 0 bases from J; bases unmatched to any gene: 9. Germline V gene data show CDR1 as SEHNR and CDR2 as FQNEAQ (reference sequence). This CDR3 is 16 amino acids long. CDR3 amino acids: CASSPSPGTVNTEAFF. As DNA, the CDR3 is TGTGCCAGCAGCCCAAGTCCCGGGACAGTGAACACTGAAGCTTTCTTT.